The 19 T cell receptor beta chains below all came from one sample that was sequenced in a study of patients and donors after allogeneic stem cell transplantation. TCRdb recomputed calls from the RT-PCR reads with MiXCR, one row per CDR3 protein. The repertoire has fewer than 250,000 distinct CDR3 sequences, 13% to 15% of them found once; the top ten carry roughly 12%. Sample: blood, either unsorted or a sorted T cell fraction (not recorded which). Receptor source: a human donor who was either an allogeneic HSCT recipient or a stem cell or donor lymphocyte infusion donor (not recorded which). It is not recorded whose cells these are; they may come from a transplant donor.

This clonotype was detected many times. The rearrangement joins TRBV6-1 to TRBJ1-6; TRBD1 aligns across 7 bases. The ends lost 4 bases at V and 6 bases at J; junction bases unmatched: 3. CDR3 length equals 14 residues. Germline V gene data show CDR1 as MNHNS and CDR2 as SASEGT. The CDR3 loop is CASSAQGFNSPLHF. The CDR3, as DNA: TGTGCCAGCAGTGCACAGGGGTTTAATTCACCCCTCCACTTT.

This clonotype was recorded at least ten times. The chain recombines TRBV5-1 with TRBJ1-1; tentatively, D is TRBD1 (6 bases). Germline-derived CDR1 and CDR2 are SGHRS and YFSETQ. This CDR3 has 15 residues. Trimming removed 4 bases at V and 2 bases at J, with 15 bases between. The chain's CDR3 is CASSAYGGPNTEAFF. CDR3 in DNA: TGCGCCAGCAGCGCCTATGGGGGCCCAAACACTGAAGCTTTCTTT.

The CDR3 DNA reads as TGTGCCAGCAGCCCGCCGGGACTCCGGGCAGATACGCAGTATTTT. Translation gives CASSPPGLRADTQYF. The V and J genes are TRBV7-2 and TRBJ2-3, with D maybe TRBD2 (6 bases). Trimming took off 5 bases at V and 4 bases at J, with 16 bases between the two ends. Germline V gene data show CDR1 as SGHTA and CDR2 as FQGNSA. This CDR3 comprises 15 residues. Based on the CDR3 plus reference TRBV7-2 and TRBJ2-3, the full variable domain is GAGVSQSPSNKVTEKGKDVELRCDPISGHTALYWYRQSLGQGLEFLIYFQGNSAPDKSGLPSDRFSAERTGGSVSTLTIQRTQQEDSAVYLCASSPPGLRADTQYFGPGTRLTVL.

This clonotype was observed many times. The genes are TRBV20-1 and TRBJ1-6, with D perhaps matching TRBD1 (5 bases). The V and J ends lost 5 bases and 10 bases respectively, with 15 bases between them. This CDR3 contains 13 residues. Germline CDR1 reads DFQATT; CDR2 reads SNEGSKA (reference sequence). The CDR3 reads CSARTTGDSPLHF. The CDR3 DNA follows: TGCAGTGCTCGGACCACGGGGGACTCACCCCTCCACTTT.

This clonotype was observed at least ten times. The V gene is TRBV7-2, the J gene TRBJ2-3, with 10 positions matching TRBD2. From germline, CDR1 is SGHTA and CDR2 FQGNSA. Trimming cost V 5 bases and J 10 bases; bases outside gene matches: 9. This CDR3 region has 14 residues. The CDR3: CASSQPSGGLSQYF. The CDR3 nucleotides are TGTGCCAGCAGCCAGCCTAGCGGGGGCCTGTCGCAGTATTTT.

In its sample, this clonotype was seen many times. The chain is built from TRBV7-3 and TRBJ2-3; maybe TRBD2 (5 bases). The CDR3 has 11 residues. Trimming shortened V by 5 bases and J by 8 bases, and 8 bases separated the two germline ends. Germline V gene sequence: CDR1 SGHTA, CDR2 FQGTGA. The CDR3 DNA follows: TGTGCCAGCAGCCCCGGAGGTACGCAGTATTTT. Its protein is CASSPGGTQYF.

V and J are TRBV15 and TRBJ2-7, with D tentatively TRBD1 or TRBD2 (5 bases each). The CDR3 loop spans 15 amino acids. The V end was cut by 1 base, the J end by 1 base, with 11 bases between. Germline CDR1 is LNHNV and CDR2 is YYDKDF (reference sequence). DNA of the CDR3: TGTGCCACCAGCAGAGTGTCCGGGGCGTCCTACGAGCAGTACTTC. Amino acids: CATSRVSGASYEQYF.

This clonotype was observed a few times. The chain has TRBV30 and TRBJ2-7; tentative D call: TRBD2 (6 bases). Germline lookup yields CDR1 GTSNPN and CDR2 SVGIG (reference sequence). V was shortened by 1 base and J by 4 bases, with 14 bases between the two germline ends. The CDR3 consists of 14 residues. This CDR3 is CAWSGRGSGYEQYF. The CDR3 bases are TGTGCCTGGAGTGGGAGGGGCTCTGGGTACGAGCAGTACTTC.

This clonotype was seen only a few times. This rearrangement joins TRBV2 to TRBJ1-3; TRBD1 might be the D (5 bases). V lost 6 bases to trimming and J lost 4 bases, with 13 bases between them. CDR1 is SNHLY and CDR2 is FYNNEI in the germline V gene. CDR3 length equals 14 residues. CDR3: CASRSGGEGNTIYF. The CDR3 region has the DNA TGTGCCAGCAGGTCCGGGGGTGAGGGAAACACCATATATTTT.

This clonotype was seen repeatedly, ten times or more. The chain joins TRBV4-2 to TRBJ1-4; possibly TRBD1 for D (6 bases). V lost 0 bases, J lost 4 bases, and 9 bases lay in between. The CDR3 is 15 residues long. CDR1 is LGHNA, CDR2 YNFKEQ, per germline. CDR3 in amino acids: CASSQEIQGNEKLFF. The DNA of the CDR3 is TGTGCCAGCAGCCAAGAGATACAGGGTAATGAAAAACTGTTTTTT.

About this clonotype: A much larger clone sits a single nucleotide away, making a read error possible. The gene calls are TRBV29-1 and TRBJ2-5, with 7 bases matching TRBD1. This CDR3 contains 13 residues. Germline CDR1 is SQVTM and CDR2 is ANQGSEA. The CDR3 loop reads CSVRQGVQETQNF. The CDR3 DNA reads TGCAGCGTGCGCCAGGGGGTCCAAGAGACCCAGAACTTC.

This clonotype appeared many times. The chain joins TRBV15 to TRBJ1-2; no firm D call. The CDR3 spans 15 residues. CDR1 is LNHNV and CDR2 is YYDKDF in the germline V gene (reference sequence). The V and J ends lost 0 bases and 0 bases respectively, with 8 bases between them. The CDR3 bases are TGTGCCACCAGCAGAGACGGCGATTCTAACTATGGCTACACCTTC. Encoded protein: CATSRDGDSNYGYTF. The whole variable domain, filled in from reference TRBV15 and TRBJ1-2, reads DAMVIQNPRYQVTQFGKPVTLSCSQTLNHNVMYWYQQKSSQAPKLLFHYYDKDFNNEADTPDNFQSRRPNTSFCFLDIRSPGLGDTAMYLCATSRDGDSNYGYTFGSGTRLTVV.

The J gene is TRBJ2-1, the V gene TRBV7-2; TRBD2 aligns across 9 bases. J was trimmed by 2 bases and V by 6 bases; bases with no gene match: 5. Germline loops: CDR1 SGHTA, CDR2 FQGNSA. The CDR3 covers 15 residues. The CDR3, as DNA: TGTGCCAGCAGTCTAGCGGGGCTGACCTACAATGAGCAGTTCTTC. As protein: CASSLAGLTYNEQFF.

The chain combines TRBV7-9 with TRBJ2-7; 7 nucleotides align to TRBD1. This CDR3 is built from 16 residues. Germline values: CDR1 SEHNR, CDR2 FQNEAQ (reference sequence). With V trimmed by 4 bases and J by 5 bases, 14 bases remained unmatched. In DNA form, the CDR3 reads TGTGCCAGCAGCTCCCCTCCAAGAGGGGGCCGGGACGAGCAGTACTTC. This sequence encodes CASSSPPRGGRDEQYF.

This clonotype was counted a few times. The V gene is TRBV5-1, the J gene TRBJ1-1; TRBD1 matches at 9 bases. CDR3 length: 15 residues. Unmatched junction bases numbered 6, after V lost 4 bases and J lost 2 bases. CDR1 is SGHRS and CDR2 is YFSETQ in the germline V gene. The CDR3 here is CASSPGQGYNTEAFF. The CDR3 DNA is TGCGCCAGCAGCCCGGGACAGGGTTACAACACTGAAGCTTTCTTT. Supplemented by reference TRBV5-1 and TRBJ1-1, the full variable domain reads KAGVTQTPRYLIKTRGQQVTLSCSPISGHRSVSWYQQTPGQGLQFLFEYFSETQRNKGNFPGRFSGRQFSNSRSEMNVSTLELGDSALYLCASSPGQGYNTEAFFGQGTRLTVV.

This clonotype has a single count. The chain couples TRBV18 to TRBJ2-5, with TRBD1 matching 9 bases. Germline trimming cut 3 bases from V and 1 base from J; bases unmatched to any gene: 3. This CDR3 comprises 15 residues. Germline V CDR1 and CDR2: KGHSH, LQKENI. The DNA of the CDR3 is TGTGCCAGCTCACCCGGGACAGGGCGCCAAGAGACCCAGTACTTC. This gives the protein CASSPGTGRQETQYF.

The V and J genes are TRBV5-1 and TRBJ2-2; D might be TRBD1 (5 bases). The ends were cut back, 3 bases at V and 1 base at J, with 10 bases in the middle. The CDR3 is made up of 15 amino acids. CDR1 and CDR2 (germline): SGHRS, YFSETQ. CDR3 loop: CASSSKTENTGELFF. The CDR3 DNA is TGCGCCAGCAGCTCTAAGACAGAGAACACCGGGGAGCTGTTTTTT.

The rearrangement uses TRBV2 and TRBJ1-1; D ambiguous. Germline CDR1 SNHLY, CDR2 FYNNEI. V gave up 1 base and J gave up 5 bases, with 11 bases separating them. CDR3 size: 14 residues. The chain's CDR3 is CASSEGGGRTEAFF. Written as DNA, the CDR3 is TGTGCCAGCAGTGAAGGGGGAGGGAGGACTGAAGCTTTCTTT.

This clonotype has ten or more counts. J is TRBJ2-2 and V is TRBV10-3; D gene uncertain. Germline V gene data show CDR1 as ENHRY and CDR2 as SYGVKD. V lost 9 bases and J lost 1, with 6 bases in between. The CDR3 covers 12 residues. The CDR3 spells CAIQGNTGELFF. The CDR3 nucleotides are TGTGCCATTCAAGGGAACACCGGGGAGCTGTTTTTT.